The entry that follows covers one TCR beta chain sequence. Its antigen has not been determined. It has no much larger one-base neighbor in the sample; base qualities were not kept. The TCR beta CDR3 regions were amplified from the RNA transcripts. The first round of RT-PCR for the TCR CDR3 was performed with the HTBI primer set and the Qiagen OneStep RT-PCR kit. Libraries were constructed in a second round of multiplex PCR, after which size selection and purification were performed. Sequencing of the libraries was done on an Illumina HiSeq2000 using paired-end 100 bp reads. In the authors' own workflow: SOAPnuke was used to process the raw data, throwing out any read that contained adapters or uncalled bases, had a mean Phred below 15, or lacked an exact constant-primer or identifier match. High-quality paired reads were merged using COPE v1.2.5, and each unique nucleotide sequence was defined as a clonotype. MiTCR v1.1 was used to align the clonotypes against IMGT TRBV, TRBD and TRBJ reference segments. Analysis was restricted to V-J combinations with a frequency above 0.0001, which covered 99.2% of repertoires. The TCS score was defined as F50 (clonal expansion) divided by E x V (chaos), with BLOSUM62-based TCRdist calculated between CDR3 peptides within each V-J. Welch's t-statistics and random forest reduced roughly 500 V-J features to 10 to 15, which were used in a naive Bayes classifier (R e1071). The public reads were reprocessed in TCRdb via fastp at Q25 and MiXCR, keeping in-frame beta chains. Each entry is one CDR3 protein sequence, shown with its most common DNA and genes. TCRdb's processing, not the study's, gives the V and J calls here. In all, the sample holds under 450,000 distinct CDR3 sequences, and approximately 14% of those were seen once. Together, the top ten hold roughly an eighth of the sample.

Including cysteine and phenylalanine, the CDR3 has 19 amino acids. Just the 57-base CDR3 DNA is kept, in frame starting at base 1. Germline trimming: 5 bases from V, 3 bases from J; junction bases outside gene matches: 16. Reading the germline V gene (reference sequence) gives CDR1 LNHDA and CDR2 SQIVND. This sample is drawn from a study of T cells in Graves' hyperthyroidism and ophthalmopathy (dated by TCRdb to between 2019 and 2020). At the level of the whole study: Peripheral blood was sampled at the time of initial diagnosis, prior to any treatment. To identify TCR V-J signatures that set the groups apart, the researchers used a discovery cohort of 90 to 100 patients, made up of 40 to 45 with Graves' ophthalmopathy and around 58 with stable Graves' hyperthyroidism. Whether ophthalmopathy could be predicted prospectively was tested in an independent validation cohort made up of about 20 hyperthyroidism patients plus 17 patients who later progressed to ophthalmopathy. The 90 to 100 discovery patients were randomly divided into training and test sets at a 7:3 ratio. The study also compared thyroid tissue and blood T-cell repertoires from a handful of Graves' hyperthyroidism patients. Following sampling, methimazole starting at 30 mg daily was given to hyperthyroidism patients, and high-dose intravenous methylprednisolone was given to ophthalmopathy patients. The paper describes TCR Vbeta CDR3 sequencing of 120 to 150 peripheral blood samples, made up of 43 ophthalmopathy patients, 70 to 80 hyperthyroidism patients and 17 progressor patients. The study at large found these results: During validation, the model predicted progression to ophthalmopathy a median of roughly 7.1 months ahead of onset, with almost 71% sensitivity and 72.22% specificity. Most expanded thyroid clonotypes (frequency above 0.001) were also found in blood, which suggests that blood repertoires may mirror thyroid immune responses. Sample size was not statistically predetermined, and investigators were not blinded to group allocation. A model built on a 13 V-J signature distinguished ophthalmopathy from stable hyperthyroidism, reaching about 88% sensitivity and about 81% specificity in cross-validation and 80%/75% in testing.

Stable Graves' hyperthyroidism was defined as no progression to ophthalmopathy during 18 months of follow-up. Hyperthyroidism patients were newly diagnosed, had a disease duration of under 2 months, and were aged 18 to 65 years. Any patient with an uncontrolled infection, another autoimmune disease, pregnancy or lactation was excluded. Diagnoses were based on clinical symptoms, serum thyroxine and TRAb, thyroid ultrasound and orbital computed tomography. PBMCs were separated from over 9 ml of fresh peripheral blood using Ficoll-Paque density gradient centrifugation. Total RNA was extracted using Trizol reagent, and RNA quality was assessed on an Agilent 2100 Bioanalyzer.

This clonotype was obtained from a woman aged 18-35 years with Graves' hyperthyroidism. The source material was blood. This receptor chain uses TRBV19 and TRBJ2-2, and 9 junctional nucleotides match TRBD1. Here is the DNA: TGTGCCAGTAGTTTTTTGGCCGTCCACAGACAGGGGGACACCGGGGAGCTGTTTTTT. This yields the protein CASSFLAVHRQGDTGELFF. With the rest looked up from the reference TRBV19 and TRBJ2-2 genes rather than sequenced, the full variable domain is DGGITQSPKYLFRKEGQNVTLSCEQNLNHDAMYWYRQDPGQGLRLIYYSQIVNDFQKGDIAEGYSVSREKKESFPLTVTSAQKNPTAFYLCASSFLAVHRQGDTGELFFGEGSRLTVL.